This T cell receptor (beta chain) was identified in a study of blood T cell repertoires in COVID-19. V gave up 7 bases and J gave up 3 bases; unmatched junction bases: 5. From germline, CDR1 is SQVTM and CDR2 ANQGSEA. This CDR3 contains 13 residues. The assay was immunoSEQ multiplex PCR, and TCRdb's table has in-frame clones only and misses some. Among around 110,000 clones listed, 60% to 85% were seen once. Material for sequencing was peripheral blood. The chain links TRBV29-1 to TRBJ1-1, with 10 bases that match TRBD1. The clonotype was recovered from a man aged 70-80 years with acute or convalescent COVID-19. The CDR3 nucleotides read TGCAGCGCCGGACAGGGGGTTGACACTGAAGCTTTCTTT. It specifies CSAGQGVDTEAFF.